This record concerns one T cell receptor (beta chain) sequence. Sequencing used immunoSEQ multiplex PCR; TCRdb keeps in-frame clones, though not all of them. The data show 250,000 to 350,000 clones, around nine tenths seen once. The entry originates in a study of blood T cell repertoires in COVID-19. For the study at large: There were acute and convalescent COVID-19 samples, and they came from the United States, Italy and Spain. T cells, B-cell-depleted T cells, or PBMCs supplied cDNA or gDNA.

Germline V gene data show CDR1 as LGHDT and CDR2 as YNNKEL (reference sequence). The J segment lost 0 bases and the V segment lost 3 bases, leaving 1 base of the junction unmatched. The CDR3 has 17 amino acids. Followed longitudinally, the Seattle patients had been enrolled during active infection. The chain joins TRBV3-1 (or the pseudogene TRBV3-2) to TRBJ2-5, with 16 bases fitting TRBD2. The TCR originated in a woman aged 25-40 years with COVID-19, enrolled during active disease. The sample was peripheral blood. The CDR3 DNA sequence: TGTGCCAGCAGCCAGGGACTAGCGGGGGGGTACCAAGAGACCCAGTACTTC. Its protein is CASSQGLAGGYQETQYF.